The 14 T cell receptor beta chains below were found in one sample sequenced in a study of blood T cell repertoires in COVID-19. Profiled with immunoSEQ multiplex PCR; TCRdb holds only in-frame clones, not every one. The sample includes roughly 140,000 clones, around four fifths of them seen just once. The sequencing input was peripheral blood. The receptors were gathered from a woman of 80 years or more with acute or convalescent COVID-19.

The V and J genes are TRBV5-1 and TRBJ1-1, with D possibly being TRBD1 (6 bases). The CDR3 is made up of 15 amino acids. Trimming left V 4 bases short and J 1 base short, with 14 bases between. Germline assignment: CDR1 SGHRS and CDR2 YFSETQ. The CDR3 DNA sequence: TGCGCCAGCAGCCCTCCTGGACAGCCGAACACTGAAGCTTTCTTT. It translates to CASSPPGQPNTEAFF.

The chain joins TRBV30 to TRBJ2-1; a weak D match, TRBD1 (6 bases). Germline V CDR1 and CDR2: GTSNPN, SVGIG (reference sequence). CDR3 length equals 13 residues. V was trimmed by 0 bases and J by 6 bases, leaving 9 bases between them. The CDR3 DNA reads as TGTGCCTGGAGTGTAAAAGGGGGCAATGAGCAGTTCTTC. This translates into CAWSVKGGNEQFF.

The chain is built from TRBV6-2 or TRBV6-3 and TRBJ1-5; 8 nucleotides line up with TRBD1. The CDR3 is 17 residues long. With V trimmed by 6 bases and J by 1 base, 11 bases remained unmatched. Germline CDR1 and CDR2: MNHEY and SVGEGT. Here the CDR3 reads CASSTTRDRISNQPQHF. The CDR3 nucleotides are TGTGCCAGCAGCACCACCAGGGACAGGATAAGCAATCAGCCCCAGCATTTT.

V is TRBV21-1 and J is TRBJ1-1; TRBD1, the table's D call, lacks a check against the DNA. TRBV21-1 is listed as a pseudogene. The CDR3 covers 18 residues. CDR3 nucleotide sequence: TGTGCCAGCAGCAAGCTACAGGGGGCGAGGGTGGCGAACACTGAAGCTTTCTTT. Residues: CASSKLQGARVANTEAFF.

The chain combines TRBV19 with TRBJ1-1; the D is unclear. CDR1 LNHDA and CDR2 SQIVND come from the germline V gene (reference sequence). The length of the CDR3 is 16 residues. The V end was cut by 1 base, the J end by 0 bases, with 12 bases between. CDR3 nucleotides: TGTGCCAGTAGTATAGGTCTCAGTGAACTGAACACTGAAGCTTTCTTT. It yields the protein CASSIGLSELNTEAFF.

The gene calls are TRBV7-9 and TRBJ2-3, with 7 bases aligning to TRBD1. Germline V gives CDR1 SEHNR, CDR2 FQNEAQ (reference sequence). J lost 0 bases, V lost 3 bases, and 3 bases had no gene match. This CDR3 spans 15 amino acids. CDR3 protein: CASSFTGVSTDTQYF. The CDR3 DNA is TGTGCCAGCAGCTTTACAGGGGTTAGCACAGATACGCAGTATTTT.

This clone has only one observation. This sequence joins TRBV29-1 and TRBJ2-3; no clear D gene. Trimming stripped 6 bases from V and 1 base from J, with 20 bases between. CDR3 length: 16 residues. Germline V gene lookup returns CDR1 SQVTM and CDR2 ANQGSEA. The CDR3 is CSVDRVVGAGTDTQYF. The CDR3 DNA reads TGCAGCGTCGATCGGGTAGTCGGCGCCGGCACAGATACGCAGTATTTT.

V gene TRBV7-3 combines with J gene TRBJ1-2, with 8 nucleotides matching TRBD1. Looked up from germline, CDR1 is SGHTA and CDR2 is FQGTGA. The trim removed 5 bases at V and 8 bases at J, leaving 10 bases unmatched. CDR3 length: 14 amino acids. For the CDR3, the DNA is TGTGCCAGCAGCCTAGGGACAGGCGCTGGGGGCTACACCTTC. Its protein is CASSLGTGAGGYTF.

The chain is built from TRBV29-1 and TRBJ2-1, with 14 bases identical to TRBD2. CDR1 is SQVTM and CDR2 is ANQGSEA in the germline V gene. J was trimmed by 9 bases and V by 6 bases; bases with no gene match: 13. The CDR3 loop spans 16 amino acids. CDR3 coding DNA: TGCAGCGTCGTGACTAGCGGGAGGGCCATCTCGAGTGAGCAGTTCTTC. Protein product: CSVVTSGRAISSEQFF.

In this sample, this clone turned up a few times. The V gene is TRBV4-2, the J gene TRBJ2-2; 8 bases are a match to TRBD1. With V trimmed by 0 bases and J by 8 bases, 5 bases remained unmatched. The germline V gene has CDR1 LGHNA and CDR2 YNFKEQ. CDR3 length: 15 amino acids. CDR3 amino acids: CASSQDTWTGGELFF. The CDR3 coding sequence is TGTGCCAGCAGCCAAGATACCTGGACAGGGGGGGAGCTGTTTTTT.

V is TRBV7-9 and J is TRBJ1-1, with D uncertain. Trimming left V 1 base short and J 9 bases short, with 18 bases between. CDR1 SEHNR and CDR2 FQNEAQ come from the germline V gene (reference sequence). CDR3 length: 15 residues. The CDR3 reads CASSLEAGGNPKAFF. The CDR3 DNA follows: TGTGCCAGCAGCTTAGAAGCTGGCGGCAACCCGAAAGCTTTCTTT.

The V and J genes are TRBV20-1 and TRBJ1-4; a weak D match, TRBD1 (5 bases). In germline, CDR1 is DFQATT, CDR2 SNEGSKA (reference sequence). The V gene lost 5 bases and the J gene lost 8 bases, with 9 bases spanning the gap. CDR3 size: 11 residues. The CDR3 DNA reads TGCAGTGCTGGAAACAGGGAAAAACTGTTTTTT. It codes for CSAGNREKLFF.

The chain links TRBV6-2 or TRBV6-3 to TRBJ1-5; TRBD1 matches 7 bases. Germline CDR1 reads MNHEY; CDR2 reads SVGEGT. This CDR3 region has 15 residues. Trimming at V came to 6 bases and at J to 5 bases, leaving 10 bases not matched to a gene. CDR3 residues: CASSSRGTAHQPQHF. The CDR3 nucleotides read TGTGCCAGCAGCTCCCGGGGGACAGCACATCAGCCCCAGCATTTT.

This sequence joins TRBV18 and TRBJ1-1; TRBD1 agrees at 12 bases. Germline V gene lookup returns CDR1 KGHSH and CDR2 LQKENI. The CDR3 has 15 residues. The V and J ends lost 8 bases and 1 base, in that order; junction bases with no gene match: 5. The CDR3: CASLSGQGANTEAFF. Written as DNA, the CDR3 is TGTGCCAGCCTCTCGGGACAGGGGGCGAACACTGAAGCTTTCTTT.